This T cell receptor beta chain was documented in a study of T-cell reconstitution after alpha-beta-depleted transplantation in children. The CDR3 is 15 residues long. Germline values: CDR1 MDHEN, CDR2 SYDVKM. V was trimmed by 6 bases and J by 6 bases, leaving 20 bases between them. The authors prepared the TCRbeta library with unique molecular identifiers. TCRdb fed the PCR reads into MiXCR, producing one record per CDR3 protein. The table has approximately 1,000,000 distinct CDR3 sequences, roughly 31% seen once. The sequenced sample was PBMCs, mostly from graft donor cells, obtained 360 days after TCRalphabeta/CD19-depleted stem cell transplant. The J gene is TRBJ2-5, the V gene TRBV28, with a tentative D call TRBD1 (5 bases). This clonotype originated in a boy under two years old who had a stem cell transplant for SCID, so the T cells may come from the graft donor. CDR3 DNA: TGTGCCAGCAGCCCCTCGGAAGGGGCAGGAAAGACCCAGTACTTC. It encodes CASSPSEGAGKTQYF.